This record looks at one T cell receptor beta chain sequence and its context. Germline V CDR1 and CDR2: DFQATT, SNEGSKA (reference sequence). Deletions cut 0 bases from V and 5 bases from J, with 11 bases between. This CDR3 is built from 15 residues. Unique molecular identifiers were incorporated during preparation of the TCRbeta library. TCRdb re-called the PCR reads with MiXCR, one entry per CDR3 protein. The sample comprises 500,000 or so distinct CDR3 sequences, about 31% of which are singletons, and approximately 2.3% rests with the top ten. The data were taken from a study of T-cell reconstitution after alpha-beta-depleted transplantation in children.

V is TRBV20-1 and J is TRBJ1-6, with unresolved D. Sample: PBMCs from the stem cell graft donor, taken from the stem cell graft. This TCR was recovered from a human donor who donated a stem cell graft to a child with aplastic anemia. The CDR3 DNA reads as TGCAGTGCTAGAGATCGAGGGCTCAATAATTCACCCCTCCACTTT. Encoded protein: CSARDRGLNNSPLHF.